This TCR beta chain stems from a study of preoperative IRX-2 immunotherapy in early breast cancer. This clone has a single count. Treatment given: preoperative locoregional IRX-2 cytokine immunotherapy. Preoperative locoregional IRX-2 cytokine immunotherapy was tested in the phase Ib source study. Sequencing used immunoSEQ multiplex PCR; TCRdb keeps in-frame clones, though not all of them. The repertoire holds approximately 20,000 clones, with around four fifths as singletons. This CDR3 is 14 amino acids long. Trimming stripped 4 bases from V and 3 bases from J, with 10 bases between. Germline CDR1 is KGHSH and CDR2 is LQKENI.

The sequence was collected from a human donor with breast cancer. Sequencing used lymph node tissue, obtained after IRX-2 immunotherapy. V gene TRBV18 combines with J gene TRBJ1-5; D not certain. The CDR3 sequence: CASSLTQNNQPQHF. The CDR3 DNA reads TGTGCCAGCTCACTAACCCAGAACAATCAGCCCCAGCATTTT.